These 26 T cell receptor beta chains were sequenced from one sample in a study of T cell responses to AZD1222 COVID-19 vaccine. Only in-frame clones appear in the TCRdb table, and some are missing; sequencing was by immunoSEQ multiplex PCR. The sample lists around 110,000 clones, roughly 92% seen once, with roughly 1.8% in the top ten. Sequencing was performed on peripheral blood, taken on day 0 of AZD1222 vaccination. The receptors were gathered from an adult in good health.

V and J are TRBV5-6 and TRBJ1-1, with D possibly TRBD1 on 6 matching bases. The CDR3 length is 11 residues. The germline V gene encodes CDR1 SGHDT and CDR2 YYEEEE. V was trimmed by 3 bases and J by 8 bases, leaving 8 bases between them. DNA of the CDR3: TGTGCCAGCAGCTATACAGGGGAAGCTTTCTTT. Amino acid sequence: CASSYTGEAFF.

The gene calls are TRBV3-1 (or the pseudogene TRBV3-2) and TRBJ2-2, with 10 bases matching TRBD1. Looked up from germline, CDR1 is LGHDT and CDR2 is YNNKEL (reference sequence). V gave up 4 bases and J gave up 2 bases; unmatched junction bases: 13. This CDR3 is built from 19 residues. CDR3 in amino acids: CASSPGTGATLFNTGELFF. CDR3 in DNA: TGTGCCAGCAGCCCCGGGACAGGGGCCACACTCTTTAACACCGGGGAGCTGTTTTTT.

This clone appeared a single time. The chain uses TRBV6-5 and TRBJ1-1, with no clear D. Germline V lookup: CDR1 MNHEY, CDR2 SVGAGI. V lost 6 bases to trimming and J lost 10 bases, with 12 bases between them. This CDR3 contains 11 residues. CDR3 DNA sequence: TGTGCCAGCAGAACCGTACGGCGAGCTTTCTTT. This gives the protein CASRTVRRAFF.

The gene calls are TRBV29-1 and TRBJ1-1; TRBD1 is a possible D gene (5 bases). This CDR3 is 14 amino acids long. Deletions cut 4 bases from V and 2 bases from J, with 14 bases between. Per germline, CDR1 SQVTM and CDR2 ANQGSEA. This chain's CDR3 is CSVVTGSRNTEAFF. The CDR3 nucleotides read TGCAGCGTTGTAACAGGTAGTAGAAACACTGAAGCTTTCTTT. Variable domain in full (rest from reference TRBV29-1 and TRBJ1-1): SAVISQKPSRDICQRGTSLTIQCQVDSQVTMMFWYRQQPGQSLTLIATANQGSEATYESGFVIDKFPISRPNLTFSTLTVSNMSPEDSSIYLCSVVTGSRNTEAFFGQGTRLTVV.

This clone was found once. The chain employs TRBV14 and TRBJ2-1; 12 nucleotides line up with TRBD2. The V gene's germline CDR1 is SGHDN and CDR2 FVKESK. The CDR3 sequence is 19 residues long. The V and J ends lost 0 bases and 0 bases, in that order; junction bases with no gene match: 6. Here the CDR3 reads CASSQELAGGPSSYNEQFF. DNA of the CDR3: TGTGCCAGCAGCCAAGAACTAGCGGGAGGCCCCAGCTCCTACAATGAGCAGTTCTTC. Full variable domain (remainder filled in from reference TRBV14 and TRBJ2-1): EAGVTQFPSHSVIEKGQTVTLRCDPISGHDNLYWYRRVMGKEIKFLLHFVKESKQDESGMPNNRFLAERTGGTYSTLKVQPAELEDSGVYFCASSQELAGGPSSYNEQFFGPGTRLTVL.

The chain joins TRBV19 to TRBJ2-1; 8 bases line up with TRBD2. After removal of 3 bases from V and 2 bases from J, the junction contained 6 bases not matched to a gene. The germline V gene has CDR1 LNHDA and CDR2 SQIVND (reference sequence). CDR3 length: 16 amino acids. CDR3 sequence: CASSISSGFPYNEQFF. CDR3 in DNA: TGTGCCAGTAGTATTTCTAGCGGGTTTCCCTACAATGAGCAGTTCTTC.

The chain uses TRBV7-8 and TRBJ2-5; 10 positions agree with TRBD1. This CDR3 is 16 amino acids long. After removal of 1 base from V and 6 bases from J, the junction contained 8 bases not matched to a gene. Germline CDR1 SGHVS, CDR2 FQNEAQ. CDR3 protein: CASSLGRGTGVKTQYF. CDR3 DNA: TGTGCCAGCAGCTTAGGTCGGGGGACAGGGGTAAAGACCCAGTACTTC.

The chain links TRBV2 to TRBJ1-2, with 7 bases aligning to TRBD1. The CDR3 consists of 14 residues. CDR1 and CDR2 from the germline V gene are SNHLY and FYNNEI. V trimming: 5 bases; J trimming: 0 bases; junction bases outside the gene matches: 3. The DNA of the CDR3 is TGTGCCAGCAGTCGGGACAGCTCTAACTATGGCTACACCTTC. Its protein product is CASSRDSSNYGYTF.

The chain combines TRBV2 with TRBJ2-1, with 12 nucleotides matching TRBD2. V shed 4 bases and J 7 bases; nucleotides not matched to a gene: 5. This CDR3 is built from 15 residues. CDR1 is SNHLY and CDR2 is FYNNEI in the germline V gene. As DNA, the CDR3 is TGTGCCAGCAGTGCGAGGACTAGCGGGAATAATGAGCAGTTCTTC. Residues: CASSARTSGNNEQFF.

In its sample, this clone was seen once. The V and J genes are TRBV12-3 or TRBV12-4 and TRBJ1-3; unclear D gene. V was shortened by 10 bases and J by 9 bases, with 19 bases between the two germline ends. The CDR3 is 13 residues long. This CDR3 reads CATSMAAPFTIYF. DNA of the CDR3: TGTGCCACGTCCATGGCGGCCCCCTTCACCATATATTTT.

This rearrangement joins TRBV6-4 to TRBJ1-2, with 9 nucleotides matching TRBD1. V lost 4 bases to trimming and J lost 7 bases; unmatched junction nucleotides: 4. This CDR3 comprises 13 residues. CDR1 is MRHNA and CDR2 is SNTAGT in the germline V gene. Here the CDR3 DNA reads TGTGCCAGCAGTGCCACAGGGGGCACTGGCTACACCTTC. This translates into CASSATGGTGYTF.

This clone came up once. The gene calls are TRBV7-9 and TRBJ1-2; no reliable D call. Per germline, CDR1 SEHNR and CDR2 FQNEAQ (reference sequence). The V and J ends lost 1 base and 8 bases respectively, with 11 bases between them. The CDR3 consists of 13 residues. The CDR3 sequence: CASSLVPRAGYTF. CDR3 in DNA: TGTGCCAGCAGCTTAGTACCGCGGGCAGGCTACACCTTC. Filled out from reference TRBV7-9 and TRBJ1-2, the complete variable domain reads DTGVSQNPRHKITKRGQNVTFRCDPISEHNRLYWYRQTLGQGPEFLTYFQNEAQLEKSRLLSDRFSAERPKGSFSTLEIQRTEQGDSAMYLCASSLVPRAGYTFGSGTRLTVV.

This chain joins TRBV18 and TRBJ2-7, with unresolved D. This CDR3 region has 14 residues. Germline V gene data show CDR1 as KGHSH and CDR2 as LQKENI. The V end was cut by 10 bases, the J end by 5 bases, with 21 bases between. CDR3 residues: CATTLGSSQNEQYF. CDR3 bases: TGTGCCACAACCCTGGGTTCATCCCAAAACGAGCAGTACTTC.

The chain employs TRBV11-2 and TRBJ1-2, with D possibly matching TRBD1 (5 bases). Germline assignment: CDR1 SGHAT and CDR2 FQNNGV. The CDR3 sequence is 13 residues long. V lost 6 bases to trimming and J lost 7 bases, with 15 bases between them. The CDR3 bases are TGTGCCAGCAGGCAGACAGCGGTGGGTGGCTACACCTTC. Its protein is CASRQTAVGGYTF.

The chain uses TRBV24-1 and TRBJ2-1; D may match TRBD1 or TRBD2 (5 bases each). Germline V gene data show CDR1 as KGHDR and CDR2 as SFDVKD. The CDR3 is 13 amino acids. V lost 6 bases to trimming and J lost 11 bases, with 16 bases between them. The CDR3 nucleotides read TGTGCCACCAGTCACGGGACCCCCCATAAGCAGTTCTTC. Translating gives CATSHGTPHKQFF.

In DNA form, the CDR3 reads TGTGCCATCAGTGAGTCGCGAGGGGATCAGCCCCAGCATTTT. It is translated as CAISESRGDQPQHF. The chain combines TRBV10-3 with TRBJ1-5, with D possibly matching TRBD1 (5 bases). With 0 bases removed from V and 5 bases from J, the gap between germline ends came to 8 bases. CDR1 and CDR2 (germline): ENHRY, SYGVKD. This CDR3 contains 14 residues.

The chain is built from TRBV30 and TRBJ1-1; unclear D gene. Germline V gene sequence: CDR1 GTSNPN, CDR2 SVGIG (reference sequence). The CDR3 runs 11 residues. Trimming stripped 2 bases from V and 4 bases from J, with 5 bases between. The CDR3 is CAWSLITEAFF. CDR3 DNA: TGTGCCTGGAGTCTAATCACTGAAGCTTTCTTT.

The rearrangement joins TRBV5-4 to TRBJ1-2; 10 nucleotides align to TRBD1. CDR1 and CDR2 (germline): SGHNT, YYREEE (reference sequence). This CDR3 has 15 amino acids. V lost 3 bases, J lost 6 bases, and 8 bases stayed unmatched. CDR3 loop: CASSWAGTGDNGYTF. The DNA for the CDR3 is TGTGCCAGCAGCTGGGCCGGGACAGGGGATAATGGCTACACCTTC.

The V and J genes are TRBV5-1 and TRBJ2-3; 10 bases are a match to TRBD2. Unmatched junction bases numbered 3, after V lost 4 bases and J lost 7 bases. The CDR3 is 13 residues long. Per the germline V gene, CDR1 is SGHRS and CDR2 is YFSETQ. In DNA form, the CDR3 reads TGCGCCAGCAGCGAGCGGGAGGGGTATACGCAGTATTTT. It specifies CASSEREGYTQYF.

CDR3 nucleotides: TGTGCCAGCAGCTTAGTCTGGCTAGGCGGGGATACGCAGTATTTT. The encoded protein is CASSLVWLGGDTQYF. The chain employs TRBV7-2 and TRBJ2-3, with a possible D match to TRBD2 (5 bases). From germline, CDR1 is SGHTA and CDR2 FQGNSA. The CDR3 has 15 amino acids. The V end lost 1 base, the J end lost 6 bases, and 14 bases lay between the germline ends.

The chain couples TRBV6-4 to TRBJ2-2; D possibly corresponds to TRBD2 (5 bases). The V end was cut by 3 bases, the J end by 6 bases, with 17 bases between. The CDR3 covers 16 residues. From germline, CDR1 is MRHNA and CDR2 SNTAGT. The DNA for the CDR3 is TGTGCCAGCAGTGAAGGGAGCGGCCTGGTCGCCGGGGAGCTGTTTTTT. Its protein product is CASSEGSGLVAGELFF.

The chain recombines TRBV6-1 with TRBJ1-4; D not resolved. The CDR3 has 15 residues. Germline V gene data show CDR1 as MNHNS and CDR2 as SASEGT. Trimming cost V 3 bases and J 0 bases, with 8 bases left between them. The CDR3 nucleotides are TGTGCCAGCAGTGACCCAACCGCAACTAATGAAAAACTGTTTTTT. Translated: CASSDPTATNEKLFF.

The rearrangement links TRBV18 to TRBJ2-3; D may correspond to TRBD1 or TRBD2 (5 bases each). CDR3 length: 14 residues. Trimming left V 3 bases short and J 4 bases short, with 11 bases between. Germline V gene data show CDR1 as KGHSH and CDR2 as LQKENI. This CDR3 is CASSPGVGADTQYF. In DNA, the CDR3 is TGTGCCAGCTCACCGGGGGTAGGTGCAGATACGCAGTATTTT.

Only one count was recorded for this clone. The rearrangement links TRBV18 to TRBJ2-3; 7 bases match TRBD2. V was pared by 3 bases and J by 3 bases, with 27 bases of the junction left unmatched. Germline lookup yields CDR1 KGHSH and CDR2 LQKENI. The CDR3 sequence is 22 residues long. The CDR3 nucleotides read TGTGCCAGCTCACCCGGTACCCCCGGGGTAGCGGGCACCTGCAGAGGAACAGATACGCAGTATTTT. Encoded protein: CASSPGTPGVAGTCRGTDTQYF. The full variable domain, its missing parts supplied by reference TRBV18 and TRBJ2-3, is NAGVMQNPRHLVRRRGQEARLRCSPMKGHSHVYWYRQLPEEGLKFMVYLQKENIIDESGMPKERFSAEFPKEGPSILRIQQVVRGDSAAYFCASSPGTPGVAGTCRGTDTQYFGPGTRLTVL.

This clone has only a few counts. Sequence at one end of the junction differs from germline and may be a read error. The rearrangement links TRBV5-6 to TRBJ2-5; perhaps TRBD1 as D (6 bases). This CDR3 comprises 13 residues. The germline CDR1 and CDR2 sequences are SGHDT and YYEEEE. CDR3: CASSLARGGQGDF. The CDR3 coding sequence is TGTGCCAGCAGCTTGGCCAGGGGCGGCCAGGGCGACTTC. The full variable domain, completed using reference TRBV5-6 and TRBJ2-5, is DAGVTQSPTHLIKTRGQQVTLRCSPKSGHDTVSWYQQALGQGPQFIFQYYEEEERQRGNFPDRFSGHQFPNYSSELNVNALLLGDSALYLCASSLARGGQGDFGPGTRLLVL.

The V and J genes are TRBV10-3 and TRBJ1-2, with D hard to call. Trimming stripped 2 bases from V and 8 bases from J, with 21 bases between. CDR3 length equals 16 residues. Germline CDR1 is ENHRY and CDR2 is SYGVKD. The CDR3 spells CAISESGLGYSGGYTF. In DNA form, the CDR3 reads TGTGCCATCAGTGAGAGCGGTTTAGGGTACTCGGGGGGCTACACCTTC.